The subject of this entry is one T cell receptor (beta chain). Generated by immunoSEQ multiplex PCR, the TCRdb table keeps only in-frame clones and is missing some. The profile shows roughly 350,000 clones, roughly nine tenths of them singletons. The data stem from a study of Ad26.COV2.S vaccination and SARS-CoV-2 variants. Treatment of the sample: some 19 received Ad26.COV2.S at low or high dose, single or two shots; about five received placebo; per-sample allocation not given. Vaccine and placebo recipients were sampled on day 63 after the first injection. The receptor comes from a person aged 18-60 years who received the Ad26.COV2.S COVID-19 vaccine or a placebo. The sequences come from peripheral blood, collected in a trial of Ad26.COV2.S vaccine versus placebo.

CDR3 DNA: TGTGCCAGCAGTTACTCCGGACAGGGGAACACTGAAGCTTTCTTT. It encodes CASSYSGQGNTEAFF. The chain employs TRBV6-2 or TRBV6-3 and TRBJ1-1; TRBD1 agrees at 8 bases. The CDR3 length is 15 residues. V shed 0 bases, J shed 1 base, and the junction held 1 base outside the gene matches. CDR1 is MNHEY and CDR2 is SVGEGT in the germline V gene.